This TCR beta chain was recovered during a study of naive and memory T cell subsets. There are many counts of this clonotype. TCR cDNA received a 3' ligated oligonucleotide that carried a UMI. Whole-blood samples were 2.5 to 3 ml of peripheral blood from healthy adult volunteers. Four PCR rounds used nested alpha and beta constant region primers plus the SP2 primer. In TCRdb, the 5' RACE reads were re-called with MiXCR into one record per CDR3 protein. This table holds 45,000 to 55,000 distinct CDR3 sequences, about 4.8% found once. The TCR originated in a female donor in good health.

CDR3 DNA: TGTGCCAGCAGCCCTAGCGGGAGGGCTAATGAGCAGTTCTTC. Translation gives CASSPSGRANEQFF. This chain connects TRBV7-2 to TRBJ2-1; 12 nucleotides align to TRBD2. The CDR3 loop spans 14 amino acids. Germline V gives CDR1 SGHTA, CDR2 FQGNSA. J lost 7 bases, V lost 5 bases, and 3 bases had no gene match.